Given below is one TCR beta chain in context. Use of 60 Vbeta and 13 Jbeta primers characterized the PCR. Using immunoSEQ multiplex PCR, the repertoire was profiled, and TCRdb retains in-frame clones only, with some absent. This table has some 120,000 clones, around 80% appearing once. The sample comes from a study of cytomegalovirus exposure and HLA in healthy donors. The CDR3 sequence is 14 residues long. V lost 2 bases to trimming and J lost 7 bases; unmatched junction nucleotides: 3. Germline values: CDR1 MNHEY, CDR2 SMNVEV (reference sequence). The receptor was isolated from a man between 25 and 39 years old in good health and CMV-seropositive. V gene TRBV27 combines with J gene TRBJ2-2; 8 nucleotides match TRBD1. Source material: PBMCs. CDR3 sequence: CASSLPGGGGELFF. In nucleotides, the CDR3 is TGTGCCAGCAGTTTACCAGGGGGCGGCGGGGAGCTGTTTTTT.